The rows below give T cell receptor beta chains drawn from one sample of a study of blood T cells in healthy people across ages. TCRdb reanalysed the 5' RACE reads using MiXCR and keeps one entry per CDR3 protein. Here the sample spans roughly 1,000,000 distinct CDR3 sequences, about 23% being singletons. The sample also formed part of further work on T cells of mothers and their children.

The sequencing input was blood. These receptors all stem from a girl aged 2-10 years in good health. Both conserved end residues are part of each CDR3. A D gene is named only where the DNA matches it firmly. Clone size is not always given. Where it is, it says once, few, many or a class for expanded clones.

length	size	D	V	J	CDR3	DNA
11	-	-	TRBV29-1	TRBJ2-7	CSVLSDGGQYF	TGCAGCGTCTTGTCGGACGGGGGTCAGTACTTC
16	few	-	TRBV10-3	TRBJ1-5	CAISAGQQGQNQPQHF	TGTGCCATCAGTGCCGGCCAACAGGGTCAGAATCAGCCCCAGCATTTT
14	few	-	TRBV15	TRBJ1-5	CATSRTTGKLPQHF	TGTGCCACCAGCAGGACAACAGGGAAACTGCCCCAGCATTTT
13	-	TRBD2	TRBV29-1	TRBJ2-7	CSVETAGAYEQYF	TGCAGCGTTGAGACAGCGGGGGCCTACGAGCAGTACTTC
13	few	-	TRBV2	TRBJ2-7	CASSDGYSYEQYF	TGTGCCAGCAGTGATGGTTACTCCTACGAGCAGTACTTC
14	few	-	TRBV7-6	TRBJ2-2	CASRPTGLAGELFF	TGTGCCAGCAGACCGACAGGATTAGCCGGGGAGCTGTTTTTT
12	-	-	TRBV6-5	TRBJ2-1	CATRRGNDEQFF	TGTGCGACGAGAAGAGGGAACGATGAGCAGTTCTTC
12	few	-	TRBV29-1	TRBJ2-7	CSVGEDSYEQYF	TGCAGCGTTGGCGAGGACTCCTACGAGCAGTACTTC
11	-	-	TRBV29-1	TRBJ1-1	CSVGFDHEAFF	TGCAGCGTTGGGTTCGACCACGAAGCTTTCTTT
13	-	-	TRBV3-1	TRBJ2-1	CASSTDTNDEQFF	TGTGCCAGCAGCACGGACACCAACGATGAGCAGTTCTTC
15	few	-	TRBV9	TRBJ2-1	CASSEKRSGGNEQFF	TGTGCCAGCAGCGAAAAGCGGAGCGGCGGGAATGAGCAGTTCTTC
14	few	TRBD2	TRBV12-3/TRBV12-4	TRBJ2-5	CASSLVGGWETQYF	TGTGCCAGCAGTTTAGTCGGGGGGTGGGAGACCCAGTACTTC
11	-	-	TRBV29-1	TRBJ1-1	CSVQLPSEAFF	TGCAGCGTTCAGCTTCCGAGTGAAGCTTTCTTT
14	-	TRBD2	TRBV11-3	TRBJ2-5	CASSEYGLDETQYF	TGTGCCAGCAGCGAATACGGACTAGATGAGACCCAGTACTTC
14	few	-	TRBV9	TRBJ2-2	CASSVWADTGELFF	TGTGCCAGCAGCGTTTGGGCGGACACCGGGGAGCTGTTTTTT
13	once	-	TRBV7-9	TRBJ1-3	CAKSGGSGNTIYF	TGTGCCAAAAGTGGGGGCTCTGGAAACACCATATATTTT
14	-	-	TRBV11-2	TRBJ1-4	CASSSTSEGEKLFF	TGTGCCAGCAGCTCGACATCGGAGGGCGAAAAACTGTTTTTT
14	few	-	TRBV5-6	TRBJ2-3	CASSLSGETDTQYF	TGTGCCAGCAGCTTGAGTGGGGAAACAGATACGCAGTATTTT
14	-	-	TRBV7-9	TRBJ2-7	CASSLFEGPYEQYF	TGTGCCAGCAGCTTGTTCGAGGGTCCCTACGAGCAGTACTTC
16	few	-	TRBV7-6	TRBJ1-4	CASSLGDRSTNEKLFF	TGTGCCAGCAGCTTGGGCGACAGGTCCACTAATGAAAAACTGTTTTTT
14	-	-	TRBV24-1	TRBJ2-2	CATSAPKAPRGLFF	TGTGCCACCAGTGCCCCCAAGGCACCCCGCGGGCTGTTTTTT
14	-	TRBD2	TRBV13	TRBJ2-1	CASSLASGGTEQFF	TGTGCCAGCAGCTTGGCTAGCGGGGGAACTGAGCAGTTCTTC
13	-	TRBD1	TRBV29-1	TRBJ2-1	CSARTGGVNEQFF	TGCAGCGCCCGGACAGGGGGGGTCAATGAGCAGTTCTTC
15	few	TRBD2	TRBV5-6	TRBJ2-5	CASSSDLAGGETQYF	TGTGCCAGCAGCTCAGACCTAGCGGGAGGAGAGACCCAGTACTTC
16	few	TRBD1	TRBV27	TRBJ2-1	CASSYPGTGESNEQFF	TGTGCCAGCAGTTACCCCGGGACAGGGGAGTCCAATGAGCAGTTCTTC
17	-	-	TRBV7-2	TRBJ2-5	CASTPSGNDWPGKTQYF	TGTGCCAGCACCCCTTCAGGGAACGATTGGCCGGGGAAGACCCAGTACTTC
13	-	-	TRBV29-1	TRBJ2-7	CSVEDDQEYEQYF	TGCAGCGTTGAAGATGACCAAGAGTACGAGCAGTACTTC
14	few	-	TRBV12-3/TRBV12-4	TRBJ1-5	CASSWGRSNQPQHF	TGTGCCAGCAGTTGGGGACGGTCCAATCAGCCCCAGCATTTT
11	-	-	TRBV6-2/TRBV6-3	TRBJ2-1	CASTFRNEQFF	TGTGCCAGCACATTCCGGAATGAGCAGTTCTTC
12	few	-	TRBV19	TRBJ2-7	CASETGSREQYF	TGTGCCAGTGAAACAGGGAGTCGGGAGCAGTACTTC
18	-	-	TRBV10-1	TRBJ2-6	CASSGSTGDYSGANVLTF	TGCGCCAGCAGTGGGTCGACAGGAGACTACTCTGGGGCCAACGTCCTGACTTTC
13	few	-	TRBV29-1	TRBJ1-1	CSVEQTGNTEAFF	TGCAGCGTGGAGCAGACAGGAAACACTGAAGCTTTCTTT
16	few	-	TRBV7-9	TRBJ2-5	CATTKLDAGFQETQYF	TGTGCCACCACTAAGCTTGACGCGGGGTTCCAAGAGACCCAGTACTTC
12	-	-	TRBV29-1	TRBJ1-2	CSVEQTSYGYTF	TGCAGCGTTGAACAGACGAGCTATGGCTACACCTTC
15	few	TRBD2	TRBV4-1	TRBJ2-7	CASSPGLAPSYEQYF	TGCGCCAGCAGCCCGGGACTAGCGCCCTCCTACGAGCAGTACTTC
16	-	TRBD2	TRBV12-3/TRBV12-4	TRBJ2-7	CASSSPVAGDGYEQYF	TGTGCCAGCAGTTCCCCGGTAGCGGGGGACGGCTACGAGCAGTACTTC
12	-	-	TRBV29-1	TRBJ2-5	CSVVGPAWTQYF	TGCAGCGTTGTGGGACCCGCCTGGACCCAGTACTTC
13	-	-	TRBV29-1	TRBJ1-1	CSVRTLDYTEAFF	TGCAGCGTGCGGACGTTGGACTACACTGAAGCTTTCTTT
14	few	-	TRBV29-1	TRBJ2-7	CSVLPPDTAYEQYF	TGCAGCGTTCTCCCCCCGGACACAGCCTACGAGCAGTACTTC
14	-	-	TRBV12-3/TRBV12-4	TRBJ2-2	CASSRTRNTGELFF	TGTGCCAGCAGTCGAACACGGAACACCGGGGAGCTGTTTTTT
15	few	TRBD2	TRBV7-2	TRBJ2-3	CASSPSSGSTDTQYF	TGTGCCAGCAGCCCTTCTAGCGGTAGCACAGATACGCAGTATTTT
15	few	TRBD1	TRBV6-6	TRBJ1-1	CASNLAGTGRTEAFF	TGTGCCAGCAATTTAGCTGGGACAGGGAGAACTGAAGCTTTCTTT
15	-	-	TRBV13	TRBJ2-2	CASSLGGQVTGELFF	TGTGCCAGCAGCTTAGGGGGGCAGGTCACCGGGGAGCTGTTTTTT
16	-	TRBD2	TRBV7-3	TRBJ2-1	CASSQSGRAIYNEQFF	TGTGCCAGCAGCCAAAGCGGGAGGGCCATCTACAATGAGCAGTTCTTC
13	-	-	TRBV5-1	TRBJ2-1	CASTRRKGNEQFF	TGCGCCAGCACCCGGAGGAAGGGCAATGAGCAGTTCTTC
17	few	TRBD1	TRBV7-3	TRBJ1-2	CASRAIWTGVNDYGYTF	TGTGCCAGCAGGGCTATTTGGACAGGGGTCAATGACTATGGCTACACCTTC
14	few	-	TRBV2	TRBJ2-7	CASRSGRDTYEQYF	TGTGCCAGCAGAAGTGGAAGGGATACCTACGAGCAGTACTTC
13	few	-	TRBV24-1	TRBJ2-2	CATSDTGYGELFF	TGTGCCACCAGTGATACAGGGTACGGGGAGCTGTTTTTT
12	-	-	TRBV7-6	TRBJ1-1	CASSLVDRKAFF	TGTGCCAGCAGCCTGGTCGACAGAAAGGCTTTCTTT
13	many	-	TRBV29-1	TRBJ2-1	CSVVTGNKNEQFF	TGCAGCGTTGTTACAGGGAATAAGAATGAGCAGTTCTTC
14	few	-	TRBV5-6	TRBJ2-7	CASSGGPKNYEQYF	TGTGCCAGCAGTGGGGGACCGAAGAACTACGAGCAGTACTTC
15	few	TRBD2	TRBV27	TRBJ2-7	CASRSGLAGLYEQYF	TGTGCCAGCAGGTCGGGACTAGCGGGTTTATACGAGCAGTACTTC
16	-	TRBD1	TRBV5-6	TRBJ2-7	CASSIIRDSARREQYF	TGTGCCAGCAGCATCATCCGGGACAGTGCCCGTCGCGAGCAGTACTTC
16	-	-	TRBV15	TRBJ2-4	CATSRGSGTTENIQYF	TGTGCCACCAGCAGAGGGTCGGGGACAACCGAAAACATTCAGTACTTC
13	-	TRBD1	TRBV4-3	TRBJ1-2	CASSQTGVGGYTF	TGCGCCAGCAGCCAGACAGGGGTCGGTGGCTACACCTTC